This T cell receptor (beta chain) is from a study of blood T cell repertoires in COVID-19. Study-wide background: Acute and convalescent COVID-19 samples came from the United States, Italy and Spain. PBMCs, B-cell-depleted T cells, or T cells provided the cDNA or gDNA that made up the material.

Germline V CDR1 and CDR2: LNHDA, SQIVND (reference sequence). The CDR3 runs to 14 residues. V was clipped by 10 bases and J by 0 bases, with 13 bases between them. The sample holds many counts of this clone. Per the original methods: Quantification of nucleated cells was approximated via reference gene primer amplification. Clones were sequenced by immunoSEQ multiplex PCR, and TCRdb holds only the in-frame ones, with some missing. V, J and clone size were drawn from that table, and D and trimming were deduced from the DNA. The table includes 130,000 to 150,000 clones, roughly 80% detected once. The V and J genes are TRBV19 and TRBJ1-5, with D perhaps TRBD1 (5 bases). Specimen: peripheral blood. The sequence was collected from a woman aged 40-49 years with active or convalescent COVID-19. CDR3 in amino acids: CATWITGSNQPQHF. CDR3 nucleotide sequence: TGTGCCACTTGGATAACAGGTAGCAATCAGCCCCAGCATTTT.